Shown below are 18 T cell receptor beta chains from a single sample sequenced in a study of tumor-infiltrating lymphocytes in primary liver carcinoma (TCRdb year 2017). Blood RNA was extracted from unsorted whole blood with TRIzol reagent; germline DNA came from the DNeasy Blood & Tissue kit. The data were produced on an Illumina HiSeq 2500. A constant-region primer and ProtoScript II reverse transcriptase were used to reverse-transcribe TCRbeta-specific cDNA from roughly 0.55 ug total RNA. Three nested multiplex PCR rounds, following a slightly modified ARM-PCR procedure, were used to build the TCRbeta libraries. Each of the first two PCR rounds ran for about 11 cycles using multiplex TRBV1-TRBV30 forward primers together with a Cbeta reverse primer. The public reads were quality trimmed at Q25 with fastp and then assembled into clones with MiXCR by TCRdb, keeping productive beta chains. Each CDR3 protein appears once, grouped with its most common genes and DNA. This sample has approximately 300,000 distinct CDR3 sequences in its table, and more than 55% of those were observed once. The biggest ten clones account for roughly 9% of the sample.

Sequencing used peripheral blood. These receptors all come from a man in his forties with primary liver carcinoma and hepatitis B virus infection.

Notes on this clonotype: One junction end does not reproduce the germline sequence, and a read error may be involved. The chain couples TRBV11-1 to TRBJ2-2; TRBD1 agrees at 8 bases. CDR1 is SGHAT, CDR2 FQDESV, per germline (reference sequence). This CDR3 is built from 15 residues. CDR3 nucleotide sequence: TGTGCCATCAGCAGGACAGGGTGCGTTACCGGGGAGCTGTTTTTT. This sequence encodes CAISRTGCVTGELFF.

As to this clonotype: Because it lacks the conserved phenylalanine or tryptophan at the end, this CDR3 is likely a read error. The chain recombines TRBV11-1 with TRBJ1-1; no clear D. V lost 1 base and J lost 11, with 14 bases in between. The CDR3 spans 13 residues. The V gene's germline CDR1 is SGHAT and CDR2 FQDESV (reference sequence). The CDR3 coding sequence is TGTGCCAGCAGCTTAGATGAGGAGGTTTTCGCTTTCTTG. Protein product: CASSLDEEVFAFL.

This chain links TRBV6-2 or TRBV6-3 with TRBJ1-4, with 7 bases matching TRBD1. Germline trimming cut 4 bases from V and 5 bases from J; bases unmatched to any gene: 4. Germline CDR1 is MNHEY and CDR2 is SVGEGT. The CDR3 loop spans 14 amino acids. CDR3 sequence (DNA): TGTGCCAGCAGTTTACGACAGGGAAATGAAAAACTGTTTTTT. The encoded protein is CASSLRQGNEKLFF.

The V and J genes are TRBV28 and TRBJ2-3; D is possibly TRBD2 (6 bases). The CDR3 extends over 16 amino acids. The V end lost 6 bases, the J end lost 0 bases, and 16 bases lay between the germline ends. Germline lookup yields CDR1 MDHEN and CDR2 SYDVKM. The CDR3 here is CASSPRTGRSTDTQYF. CDR3 sequence (DNA): TGTGCCAGCAGCCCCCGGACGGGGAGGAGCACAGATACGCAGTATTTT.

This clonotype has a handful of counts. This chain links TRBV30 with TRBJ1-2; D is uncertain. Germline CDR1 reads GTSNPN; CDR2 reads SVGIG (reference sequence). This CDR3 contains 14 residues. V dropped 0 bases and J dropped 6 bases, with 14 bases sitting between them. The CDR3, as DNA: TGTGCCTGGAGTGTACTCCGGGGTGGAAATGGCTACACCTTC. The encoded protein is CAWSVLRGGNGYTF.

The V call is TRBV5-4, the J call TRBJ1-2; no firm D call. Looked up from germline, CDR1 is SGHNT and CDR2 is YYREEE (reference sequence). The V end lost 0 bases, the J end lost 4 bases, and 10 bases lay between the germline ends. This CDR3 is built from 14 residues. CDR3 DNA sequence: TGTGCCAGCAGCTTGGATAACAGCGTCTATGGCTACACCTTC. It encodes CASSLDNSVYGYTF.

Turning to this clonotype: At one boundary the junction diverges from the germline segment, which might be a read error. This chain links TRBV6-1 with TRBJ2-1; 9 bases match TRBD2. The CDR3 has 16 amino acids. CDR1 is MNHNS, CDR2 SASEGT, per germline. CDR3 amino acids: CANSEVAGDPLNEQFF. The CDR3 DNA reads as TGTGCCAACAGTGAAGTAGCGGGGGATCCCCTCAATGAGCAGTTCTTC.

The chain is built from TRBV30 and TRBJ2-7; tentative D call: TRBD2 (5 bases). From germline, CDR1 is GTSNPN and CDR2 SVGIG (reference sequence). Trimming removed 3 bases from V and 0 bases from J, with 15 bases in between. The CDR3 runs 15 residues. The CDR3 DNA reads as TGTGCCTGGAGGAGGGATTTTTCCAGCTCCTACGAGCAGTACTTC. Encoded protein: CAWRRDFSSSYEQYF.

Details on this clonotype: This may be a read error, as it is one base from a much larger clone. The chain links TRBV6-1 to TRBJ2-7; 7 positions match TRBD2. The CDR3 loop spans 15 amino acids. Germline V CDR1 and CDR2: MNHNS, SASEGT. The CDR3 sequence: CVSSEAGRSTYEQYF. DNA of the CDR3: TGTGTCAGCAGTGAAGCGGGACGGTCCACCTACGAGCAGTACTTC.

To note about this clonotype: At one of its ends the junction is not consistent with the germline gene, which may arise from a read error. This rearrangement joins TRBV5-6 to TRBJ1-2; D remains ambiguous. This CDR3 has 16 amino acids. Germline CDR1 reads SGHDT; CDR2 reads YYEEEE. CDR3 residues: CTSSHWEVRLIHGYTF. The CDR3 nucleotides are TGTACCAGTTCGCACTGGGAGGTCCGACTCATTCATGGCTACACCTTC. The full variable domain, completed using reference TRBV5-6 and TRBJ1-2, is DAGVTQSPTHLIKTRGQQVTLRCSPKSGHDTVSWYQQALGQGPQFIFQYYEEEERQRGNFPDRFSGHQFPNYSSELNVNALLLGDSALYLCTSSHWEVRLIHGYTFGSGTRLTVV.

As to this clonotype: Relative to the germline gene, one junction end is altered; a read error may explain this. J is TRBJ2-1 and V is TRBV4-1; 9 bases agree with TRBD2. This CDR3 has 17 residues. Germline assignment: CDR1 MGHRA and CDR2 YSYEKL. In nucleotides, the CDR3 is TGCCCCAGCAGCCCCAGAGGGGTGGCGGGAGGGCGTAGTGAGCAGTTCTTC. It codes for CPSSPRGVAGGRSEQFF.

This clonotype came up a few times. The chain combines TRBV5-1 with TRBJ2-3; D may be TRBD1 (5 bases). The V end lost 3 bases, the J end lost 6 bases, and 11 bases lay between the germline ends. The CDR3 totals 13 residues. Looked up from germline, CDR1 is SGHRS and CDR2 is YFSETQ. CDR3 nucleotides: TGCGCCAGCAGCTGGTCAGGGTCTGATACGCAGTATTTT. Its protein product is CASSWSGSDTQYF.

A few counts support this clonotype. The chain uses TRBV6-1 and TRBJ2-3; D may match TRBD1 or TRBD2 (5 bases each). Germline V CDR1 and CDR2: MNHNS, SASEGT. The V end lost 3 bases, the J end lost 0 bases, and 19 bases lay between the germline ends. The CDR3 length is 18 residues. In DNA, the CDR3 is TGTGCCAGCAGTGACCGGGGCCGCATGGGAATGAGCACAGATACGCAGTATTTT. Its protein is CASSDRGRMGMSTDTQYF.

The V gene is TRBV25-1, the J gene TRBJ1-5; D unresolved. Trimming cost V 2 bases and J 3 bases, with 8 bases left between them. The length of the CDR3 is 14 residues. Germline CDR1 and CDR2: MGHDK and SYGVNS. As DNA, the CDR3 is TGTGCCAGCAGTGAAGTTCAATTCAATCAGCCCCAGCATTTT. Its protein product is CASSEVQFNQPQHF. The entire variable domain, with the rest obtained from reference TRBV25-1 and TRBJ1-5, is as follows: EADIYQTPRYLVIGTGKKITLECSQTMGHDKMYWYQQDPGMELHLIHYSYGVNSTEKGDLSSESTVSRIRTEHFPLTLESARPSHTSQYLCASSEVQFNQPQHFGDGTRLSIL.

A remark on this clonotype: A much larger clonotype is one base distant, so this may be a read error. This chain links TRBV4-2 with TRBJ2-1; 8 positions agree with TRBD2. From germline, CDR1 is LGHNA and CDR2 YNFKEQ. CDR3 length: 15 amino acids. The CDR3 protein is CASGQEAGEHNEQFF. CDR3 nucleotide sequence: TGTGCCAGCGGCCAAGAAGCGGGAGAACACAATGAGCAGTTCTTC.

As DNA, the CDR3 is TGTGCTGTCCTACGAGTGGGAGTGTCCTACGAGCAGTACTTC. Its translation is CAVLRVGVSYEQYF. The V gene is TRBV28, the J gene TRBJ2-7, with D perhaps TRBD2 (5 bases). This CDR3 contains 14 residues. Germline CDR1 is MDHEN and CDR2 is SYDVKM.

For this clonotype: A read error may explain this, as a much larger clone is one base away. The chain links TRBV6-1 to TRBJ1-1; 8 bases are a match to TRBD1. Looked up from germline, CDR1 is MNHNS and CDR2 is SASEGT. CDR3 size: 14 residues. The CDR3 coding sequence is TGTGCCAACGGACAGGGAACGGTATGGACTGAAGCTTCCTTT. Its protein is CANGQGTVWTEASF.

This clonotype has just one count. The junction does not match germline at one end; this may be a read error. The rearrangement links TRBV7-9 to TRBJ1-3, with 7 nucleotides matching TRBD1. CDR1 is SEHNR and CDR2 is FQNEAQ in the germline V gene (reference sequence). The CDR3 runs to 16 residues. The CDR3 region has the DNA TGTGCCAGCTACTTGGGGACAGAACCCTCTGAAAACACCATATATTTT. It codes for CASYLGTEPSENTIYF.